These 21 T cell receptor beta chains came from one sample sequenced in a study of T and B cells in COVID-19 patients. BIOMED2 TRB-A/B primer pools were used in multiplex TRB PCR. From the multiplex PCR reads, TCRdb called clonotypes with MiXCR, one entry per CDR3 protein. In the table there are fewer than 20,000 distinct CDR3 sequences, roughly 32% of which are singletons. TRB was amplified from about 260-540 ng of blood genomic DNA. Source material: blood. Receptors were obtained from a human donor with active COVID-19.

This clonotype was counted at least ten times. V and J are TRBV19 and TRBJ1-6; D is undetermined. Germline CDR1 is LNHDA and CDR2 is SQIVND (reference sequence). The CDR3 is 14 amino acids. Trimming removed 5 bases from V and 11 bases from J, with 16 bases in between. The CDR3 DNA follows: TGTGCCAGTAGTGGCCAGGTTTATTTGGCACCCCTCCACTTT. Translation gives CASSGQVYLAPLHF.

V gene TRBV27 combines with J gene TRBJ2-6, with a weak D call TRBD2 (7 bases). Germline V CDR1 and CDR2: MNHEY, SMNVEV (reference sequence). V gave up 4 bases and J gave up 0 bases, with 13 bases separating them. There are 17 residues in the CDR3. CDR3: CASSYKGGVSGANVLTF. CDR3 in DNA: TGTGCCAGCAGTTACAAGGGGGGGGTCTCTGGGGCCAACGTCCTGACTTTC. Looking up the rest from reference TRBV27 and TRBJ2-6 gives the full variable domain: EAQVTQNPRYLITVTGKKLTVTCSQNMNHEYMSWYRQDPGLGLRQIYYSMNVEVTDKGDVPEGYKVSRKEKRNFPLILESPSPNQTSLYFCASSYKGGVSGANVLTFGAGSRLTVL.

This chain joins TRBV5-6 and TRBJ2-3; 16 bases align to TRBD2. J lost 7 bases, V lost 0 bases, and 11 bases had no gene match. The CDR3 is 19 amino acids. Germline CDR1 SGHDT, CDR2 YYEEEE. The CDR3 bases are TGTGCCAGCAGCTTGGTTTGGTTGGGGACTAGCGGGGGGGCGAATACGCAGTATTTT. Residues: CASSLVWLGTSGGANTQYF.

This clonotype was counted a few times. V and J are TRBV6-4 and TRBJ1-5; possible D gene TRBD1, 5 bases. V dropped 7 bases and J dropped 0 bases, with 16 bases sitting between them. Germline values: CDR1 MRHNA, CDR2 SNTAGT. The CDR3 contains 16 residues. CDR3 region: CASTGKQAYSNQPQHF. CDR3 nucleotides: TGTGCCAGCACCGGAAAACAGGCGTATAGCAATCAGCCCCAGCATTTT.

The chain employs TRBV6-9 and TRBJ2-7; D is unclear. V lost 4 bases and J 7 bases, leaving 11 bases between the germline ends. The CDR3 runs to 12 residues. Germline V lookup: CDR1 MNHGY, CDR2 SVAAGI. In DNA form, the CDR3 reads TGTGCCAGCAGTTCCCCCCCGAATGAGCAGTACGTC. Encoded protein: CASSSPPNEQYV.

This clonotype came up a few times. The chain employs TRBV5-4 and TRBJ2-3; 10 positions agree with TRBD2. This CDR3 comprises 16 residues. V lost 4 bases and J lost 3; bases outside the gene matches: 8. Germline assignment: CDR1 SGHNT and CDR2 YYREEE (reference sequence). The CDR3 sequence is CASSPQRAGGTDTQYF. CDR3 nucleotides: TGTGCCAGCAGCCCCCAGCGAGCGGGGGGGACAGATACGCAGTATTTT.

The table lists this clonotype with a few counts. The chain recombines TRBV6-1 with TRBJ1-6, with 8 bases aligning to TRBD1. Germline V gene sequence: CDR1 MNHNS, CDR2 SASEGT. The CDR3 is 15 residues long. V gave up 0 bases and J gave up 11 bases; unmatched junction bases: 6. CDR3 nucleotides: TGTGCCAGCAGTGAAGCCGGGACAGGAAGCCCACCCCTCCACTTT. This sequence encodes CASSEAGTGSPPLHF.

This clonotype appeared once. This may be a read error: a much more frequent sequence differs by one nucleotide. The gene calls are TRBV19 and TRBJ2-3, with 8 bases matching TRBD2. The V and J ends lost 5 bases and 4 bases, in that order; junction bases with no gene match: 11. This CDR3 has 16 amino acids. Looked up from germline, CDR1 is LNHDA and CDR2 is SQIVND (reference sequence). Here the CDR3 reads CASSFTGGQGADTQYF. The DNA for the CDR3 is TGTGCCAGTAGTTTTACGGGGGGGCAGGGTGCAGATACGCAGTATTTT.

By sample share, this clonotype is medium-sized. This chain joins TRBV12-3 or TRBV12-4 and TRBJ2-1, with no clear D. V lost 7 bases and J 5 bases, leaving 9 bases between the germline ends. The CDR3 length is 12 residues. The CDR3 nucleotides read TGTGCCAGCACCTTCAACGACAATGAGCAGTTCTTC. As protein: CASTFNDNEQFF.

The rearrangement uses TRBV4-2 and TRBJ2-3; 11 bases align to TRBD2. Germline CDR1 LGHNA, CDR2 YNFKEQ. V trimming: 1 base; J trimming: 0 bases; junction bases outside the gene matches: 6. The CDR3 has 18 amino acids. The CDR3 loop reads CASSQVLRLAGSTDTQYF. The CDR3 nucleotides are TGTGCCAGCAGCCAAGTTCTGCGACTAGCGGGGAGCACAGATACGCAGTATTTT.

In its sample, this clonotype was seen a few times. This chain connects TRBV6-5 to TRBJ1-2, with 9 nucleotides matching TRBD1. Germline V gene lookup returns CDR1 MNHEY and CDR2 SVGAGI. V lost 6 bases to trimming and J lost 3 bases; unmatched junction nucleotides: 17. The CDR3 loop spans 18 amino acids. The CDR3 loop is CASSPTAGQGTLDYGYTF. The CDR3 bases are TGTGCCAGCAGCCCGACCGCTGGACAGGGGACCCTTGACTATGGCTACACCTTC.

Within the sample, this clonotype is medium-sized. The chain employs TRBV29-1 and TRBJ2-5; 9 bases are a match to TRBD2. Per the germline V gene, CDR1 is SQVTM and CDR2 is ANQGSEA. The CDR3 consists of 11 residues. Unmatched junction bases numbered 1, after V lost 7 bases and J lost 4 bases. As DNA, the CDR3 is TGCAGCGGGACTAGCGCAGAGACCCAGTACTTC. This sequence encodes CSGTSAETQYF.

This clonotype occurred a few times. The J gene is TRBJ2-7, the V gene TRBV7-9; D is uncertain. Germline CDR1 reads SEHNR; CDR2 reads FQNEAQ (reference sequence). The CDR3 sequence is 13 residues long. With 2 bases removed from V and 5 bases from J, the gap between germline ends came to 10 bases. CDR3 region: CASSLRLIDEQYF. DNA for the CDR3: TGTGCCAGCAGCTTACGTCTGATAGACGAGCAGTACTTC.

This clonotype appeared a few times. This chain uses TRBV5-6 with TRBJ1-1; possibly TRBD1 for D (6 bases). The CDR3 covers 14 residues. Germline CDR1 SGHDT, CDR2 YYEEEE. Trimming pared 0 bases from V and 5 bases from J, leaving 11 bases between. The CDR3 protein is CASSLGTVRTEAFF. For the CDR3, the DNA is TGTGCCAGCAGCTTGGGGACAGTGAGAACTGAAGCTTTCTTT.

This clonotype has at least ten counts. This sequence joins TRBV12-3 or TRBV12-4 and TRBJ2-2; the D gene is possibly TRBD1 (5 bases). The CDR3 totals 17 residues. V lost 4 bases, J lost 2 bases, and 17 bases lay in between. The CDR3 protein is CASSYSMWGRNTGELFF. The CDR3 region has the DNA TGTGCCAGCAGTTACTCGATGTGGGGCAGAAACACCGGGGAGCTGTTTTTT.

This clonotype was picked up a small number of times. The rearrangement links TRBV5-4 to TRBJ2-1; D is perhaps TRBD2 (6 bases). V lost 2 bases and J 7 bases, leaving 10 bases between the germline ends. The CDR3 loop spans 13 amino acids. Germline-derived CDR1 and CDR2 are SGHNT and YYREEE (reference sequence). CDR3 protein: CASSLWGENEQFF. The CDR3 DNA sequence: TGTGCCAGCAGCTTATGGGGGGAGAATGAGCAGTTCTTC.

This clonotype occurred a few times. The rearrangement links TRBV7-2 to TRBJ1-2, with TRBD1 matching 8 bases. This CDR3 contains 15 residues. Germline V lookup: CDR1 SGHTA, CDR2 FQGNSA. The V gene end was trimmed by 1 base and the J gene end by 6 bases; junction bases not matched to a gene: 7. In DNA form, the CDR3 reads TGTGCCAGCAGCTTAGGTACAGGGGGGCGGCATGGCTACACCTTC. It specifies CASSLGTGGRHGYTF.

The chain links TRBV6-5 to TRBJ2-7, with TRBD1 identical over 8 bases. Trimming took 5 bases from V and 6 from J; bases not matched to a gene: 3. The CDR3 is 12 amino acids. CDR1 is MNHEY and CDR2 is SVGAGI in the germline V gene. CDR3 loop: CASSLTGGEQYV. CDR3 bases: TGTGCCAGCAGTCTTACAGGGGGCGAGCAGTACGTC.

The rearrangement joins TRBV5-4 to TRBJ1-1, with TRBD1 matching 8 bases. CDR3 length: 16 amino acids. The germline V gene encodes CDR1 SGHNT and CDR2 YYREEE (reference sequence). The V and J ends lost 5 bases and 0 bases, in that order; junction bases with no gene match: 9. This CDR3 is CASRGGQGAMNTEAFF. CDR3 DNA: TGTGCCAGCAGGGGTGGACAGGGAGCGATGAACACTGAAGCTTTCTTT.

The genes are TRBV20-1 and TRBJ2-2; D remains ambiguous. The CDR3 is 12 residues long. Germline lookup yields CDR1 DFQATT and CDR2 SNEGSKA (reference sequence). V shed 1 base and J shed 5 bases, with 5 bases lying between them. The CDR3 nucleotides are TGCAGTGCTAGAGCCGTTACCGGGGAGCTGTTTTTT. Residues: CSARAVTGELFF.

The gene calls are TRBV18 and TRBJ2-7; D gene unclear. The length of the CDR3 is 14 residues. Trimming took off 4 bases at V and 4 bases at J, with 14 bases between the two ends. Germline V gene data show CDR1 as KGHSH and CDR2 as LQKENI. The CDR3 DNA follows: TGTGCCAGCTCACTAAACACTGTTCGGTACGAGCAGTACTTC. Encoded protein: CASSLNTVRYEQYF.